This entry concerns a single T cell receptor beta chain. Its cognate antigen is unknown. The data belong to a study of radiotherapy plus CTLA-4 blockade in lung cancer. Study at large: Objective responses were recorded in 15% to 20% of patients, with disease control recorded in 25% to 35%.

TCRdb's copy holds only in-frame clones and misses some; the assay was immunoSEQ multiplex PCR. This table has 50,000 to 65,000 clones, around 79% appearing once. The CDR3 is 13 amino acids. Germline V gives CDR1 MNHNS, CDR2 SASEGT. Trimming removed 4 bases from V and 7 bases from J, with 11 bases in between. Chemo-refractory metastatic non-small-cell lung cancer patients were treated with focal radiation plus CTLA-4 blockade with ipilimumab. Overall study results and limits: Tumor-derived TCR clones expanded in blood after radiotherapy plus ipilimumab. Best predicting response, reportedly, were early blood T cell clone dynamics, with interferon-beta.

This chain connects TRBV6-1 to TRBJ1-5; D call uncertain. The starting material was peripheral blood, obtained from a patient treated with radiotherapy plus ipilimumab. The sequence derives from a human donor with non-small cell lung cancer who had a complete response to radiotherapy plus ipilimumab. The CDR3 spells CASSAPRWQPQHF. CDR3 nucleotides: TGTGCCAGCAGTGCGCCTCGGTGGCAGCCCCAGCATTTT.